A selection of T cell receptor beta chains follows, all from one sample in a study of T cell repertoires in cytomegalovirus infection. Their antigens remain unidentified. MiXCR, applied by TCRdb to the reads, yields one record per CDR3 protein. Here the sample spans 680,000 or so distinct CDR3 sequences, around a third being singletons. The specimen comprised cultured PBMCs, sampled from culture after CMV antigen stimulation. Receptor source: a human donor in good health (CMV status not recorded). Some clones in this sample may be carry-over from other donors' samples. CDR3s include the opening cysteine and the closing phenylalanine or tryptophan. D genes are given only for firm matches. Size values are once, few and many counts, or a class for expanded clones, and some rows have none.

clone_size	v_call	j_call	d_call	cdr3_aa	cdr3_nt
.	TRBV6-1	TRBJ2-1	TRBD2	CASIQAGTSNLYNEQFF	TGTGCCAGCATTCAAGCCGGGACTAGCAACCTATACAATGAGCAGTTCTTC
.	TRBV19	TRBJ2-3	TRBD2	CASSPLRAGGTSTDTQYF	TGTGCCAGTAGTCCGCTTCGGGCGGGAGGGACTAGCACAGATACGCAGTATTTT
few	TRBV12-3/TRBV12-4	TRBJ2-3	.	CASALRVAADTQYF	TGTGCCAGCGCACTACGGGTAGCGGCGGATACGCAGTATTTT
many	TRBV7-2	TRBJ2-7	.	CASSLDRFSYEQYF	TGTGCCAGCAGCTTAGACAGGTTCTCCTACGAGCAGTACTTC
.	TRBV10-3	TRBJ1-5	.	CAISEADQPQHF	TGTGCCATCAGTGAGGCGGACCAGCCCCAGCATTTT
few	TRBV7-9	TRBJ2-7	.	CASSQGLQQYF	TGTGCCAGCAGCCAAGGACTTCAGCAGTACTTC
many	TRBV12-3/TRBV12-4	TRBJ2-1	TRBD1	CASSPRDRAYNEQFF	TGTGCCAGCAGTCCCCGGGACAGGGCCTACAATGAGCAGTTCTTC
.	TRBV7-2	TRBJ2-1	TRBD2	CASSGLAGAYNEKFF	TGTGCCAGCAGCGGACTAGCGGGCGCCTACAATGAGAAGTTCTTC
many	TRBV7-9	TRBJ2-1	.	CASSLASPSNEQFF	TGTGCCAGCAGCTTAGCCTCTCCGTCCAATGAGCAGTTCTTC
few	TRBV20-1	TRBJ2-7	.	CSASSGDTSYEQYF	TGCAGTGCTTCCTCCGGGGACACCTCCTACGAGCAGTACTTC